This note documents a single T cell receptor beta chain sequence. The sample belongs to a study of blood T cell repertoires in COVID-19. Overall study: Italy, Spain and the United States were the sources of the convalescent and acute COVID-19 samples. T cells, B-cell-depleted T cells, or PBMCs supplied cDNA or gDNA.

Sequencing used immunoSEQ multiplex PCR; TCRdb keeps in-frame clones, though not all of them. The sample lists fewer than 3,000 clones; roughly nine tenths were seen once. Germline values: CDR1 MNHNS, CDR2 SASEGT. The CDR3 is 15 residues long. V was shortened by 2 bases and J by 1 base, with 11 bases between the two germline ends. Input material: peripheral blood. This rearrangement joins TRBV6-1 to TRBJ1-1, with a tentative D call TRBD1 (5 bases). This receptor was taken from a man between 65 and 80 years old with active COVID-19. The CDR3 region has the DNA TGTGCCAGCAGTGAATTTGGGGCGCCGAACACTGAAGCTTTCTTT. Encoded protein: CASSEFGAPNTEAFF.